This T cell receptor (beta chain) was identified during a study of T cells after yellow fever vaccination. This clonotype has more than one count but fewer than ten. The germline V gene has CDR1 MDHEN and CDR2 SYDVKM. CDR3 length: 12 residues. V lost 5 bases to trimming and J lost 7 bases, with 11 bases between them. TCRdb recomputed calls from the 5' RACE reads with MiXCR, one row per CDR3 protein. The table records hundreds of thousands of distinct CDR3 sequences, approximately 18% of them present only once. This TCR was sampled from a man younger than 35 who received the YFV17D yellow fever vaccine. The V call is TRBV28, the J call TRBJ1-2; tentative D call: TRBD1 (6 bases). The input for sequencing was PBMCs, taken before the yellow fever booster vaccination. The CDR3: CASSTYRAGYTF. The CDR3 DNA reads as TGTGCCAGCAGTACCTACAGGGCTGGCTACACCTTC.